What follows are 27 T cell receptor beta chains derived from one specimen sequenced in a study of blood T cells in healthy people across ages. Alongside a J-beta primer mix, a sample-barcoded 5' primer served in a second PCR lasting about 7 to 12 cycles. TCRdb itself ran the 5' RACE reads through MiXCR, one entry per CDR3 protein. The sample records 920,000 or so distinct CDR3 sequences, 40% to 50% being singletons. Sequencing used blood. All receptors come from a woman aged 55-75 years in good health.

This sequence joins TRBV15 and TRBJ2-5; D not resolved. This CDR3 has 14 residues. The V and J ends lost 3 bases and 2 bases respectively, with 10 bases between them. Germline CDR1 and CDR2: LNHNV and YYDKDF (reference sequence). CDR3: CATSRTARQETQYF. The CDR3 DNA is TGTGCCACCAGCAGGACGGCAAGACAAGAGACCCAGTACTTC.

This clonotype was seen repeatedly, ten times or more. The chain is built from TRBV28 and TRBJ2-5; 12 nucleotides match TRBD1. From germline, CDR1 is MDHEN and CDR2 SYDVKM. V lost 3 bases and J lost 5; bases outside the gene matches: 1. The CDR3 is made up of 14 amino acids. For the CDR3, the DNA is TGTGCCAGCAGTTTGGGGACAGGGGGCGAGACCCAGTACTTC. This translates into CASSLGTGGETQYF. Supplemented by reference TRBV28 and TRBJ2-5, the full variable domain reads DVKVTQSSRYLVKRTGEKVFLECVQDMDHENMFWYRQDPGLGLRLIYFSYDVKMKEKGDIPEGYSVSREKKERFSLILESASTNQTSMYLCASSLGTGGETQYFGPGTRLLVL.

This chain uses TRBV20-1 with TRBJ1-4, with D unclear. The CDR3 is made up of 14 amino acids. CDR1 and CDR2 from the germline V gene are DFQATT and SNEGSKA (reference sequence). With 3 bases removed from V and 1 base from J, the gap between germline ends came to 9 bases. CDR3 coding DNA: TGCAGTGCTAGCCCCGCGGGAACTAATGAAAAACTGTTTTTT. Its protein product is CSASPAGTNEKLFF.

About this clonotype: One end of the junction fails to match germline, which may point to a read error. This chain links TRBV6-5 with TRBJ2-5, with D possibly being TRBD2 (5 bases). Germline values: CDR1 MNHEY, CDR2 SVGAGI. The CDR3 is made up of 15 amino acids. CDR3 sequence reads: CASSNFKRPQETQYF. As DNA, the CDR3 is TGCGCCAGCAGTAACTTCAAGCGGCCCCAGGAGACCCAGTACTTC.

This chain connects TRBV2 to TRBJ2-2; D unclear. Per germline, CDR1 SNHLY and CDR2 FYNNEI. The CDR3 is 15 residues long. Trimming removed 2 bases from V and 6 bases from J, with 13 bases in between. CDR3 sequence (DNA): TGTGCCAGCAGTGAACGTCGGGTGAGCGCCGGGGAGCTGTTTTTT. Protein sequence: CASSERRVSAGELFF.

The chain has TRBV12-3 or TRBV12-4 and TRBJ2-1, with 13 bases aligning to TRBD2. J lost 7 bases, V lost 6 bases, and 3 bases had no gene match. CDR3 size: 14 residues. Here the CDR3 DNA reads TGTGCCAGCAGCCGGACTAGCGGGAGTAATGAGCAGTTCTTC. The encoded protein is CASSRTSGSNEQFF.

As concerns this clonotype: A much larger clone lies a single base off, so this may be a read error. The CDR3 DNA is TGTGCCGGCAGCCAAGATTCCGGGAGGGGCGACGAGCAGTACTTC. Its translation is CAGSQDSGRGDEQYF. The chain links TRBV4-2 to TRBJ2-7, with 8 bases lining up with TRBD2. Germline assignment: CDR1 LGHNA and CDR2 YNFKEQ. The CDR3 spans 15 residues.

This clonotype occurred a few times. The chain joins TRBV27 to TRBJ2-7; TRBD1 aligns across 7 bases. The CDR3 extends over 14 amino acids. The V gene's germline CDR1 is MNHEY and CDR2 SMNVEV (reference sequence). Trimming cost V 5 bases and J 3 bases; bases outside gene matches: 7. The CDR3 spells CASSPVTGIYEQYF. As DNA, the CDR3 is TGTGCCAGCAGTCCCGTGACAGGGATCTACGAGCAGTACTTC.

The chain combines TRBV28 with TRBJ1-3; D not resolved. Between the trimmed V and J ends, which lost 6 bases and 0 bases, there was a span of 18 bases. The V gene's germline CDR1 is MDHEN and CDR2 SYDVKM. The CDR3 has 17 amino acids. For the CDR3, the DNA is TGTGCCAGCAGCCGCCCCCCCACAGCAAACTCTGGAAACACCATATATTTT. Its translation is CASSRPPTANSGNTIYF.

This clonotype came up a few times. The CDR3: CSARPFGGLKNIQYF. DNA of the CDR3: TGCAGTGCTAGACCCTTTGGGGGCCTAAAAAACATTCAGTACTTC. The genes are TRBV20-1 and TRBJ2-4, with D perhaps TRBD1 (6 bases). The CDR3 contains 15 residues. Per the germline V gene, CDR1 is DFQATT and CDR2 is SNEGSKA (reference sequence). V was pared by 2 bases and J by 4 bases, with 15 bases between.

A few counts support this clonotype. At one end, the junction sequence differs from germline, possibly due to a read error. V usage is TRBV5-1 and J usage is TRBJ2-1; D perhaps matches TRBD1 (5 bases). CDR3 length equals 15 residues. CDR1 SGHRS and CDR2 YFSETQ come from the germline V gene. CDR3 protein: CASSLGDRSYNEQFF. In DNA, the CDR3 is TGTGCCAGCAGCTTAGGGGATCGATCCTACAATGAGCAGTTCTTC.

This clonotype has ten or more counts. The chain links TRBV12-3 or TRBV12-4 to TRBJ2-3; TRBD2 agrees at 11 bases. The CDR3 has 15 amino acids. J was trimmed by 3 bases and V by 5 bases; bases with no gene match: 4. This CDR3 reads CASSPLAGGTDTQYF. The CDR3 DNA sequence: TGTGCCAGCAGTCCGCTAGCGGGAGGAACAGATACGCAGTATTTT.

The V call is TRBV15, the J call TRBJ2-7, with 8 bases aligning to TRBD1. This CDR3 region has 13 residues. J gave up 5 bases and V 3 bases, and 3 bases lay outside the gene matches. CDR1 and CDR2 from the germline V gene are LNHNV and YYDKDF (reference sequence). CDR3 amino acids: CATSRTGDDEQYF. The CDR3 DNA follows: TGTGCCACCAGCAGGACAGGGGATGACGAGCAGTACTTC.

This sequence joins TRBV20-1 and TRBJ1-1, with D unresolved. The CDR3 contains 14 residues. Germline V gene data show CDR1 as DFQATT and CDR2 as SNEGSKA (reference sequence). Trimming stripped 1 base from V and 2 bases from J, with 11 bases between. This chain's CDR3 is CSARAAEHNTEAFF. The CDR3 DNA reads TGCAGTGCTAGAGCAGCAGAACATAACACTGAAGCTTTCTTT.

This clonotype was observed a few times. The rearrangement uses TRBV18 and TRBJ2-5, with D perhaps TRBD2 (6 bases). Trimming pared 3 bases from V and 11 bases from J, leaving 28 bases between. CDR1 is KGHSH, CDR2 LQKENI, per germline. There are 17 residues in the CDR3. The CDR3 here is CASSPLFGGGSYNEQYF. The DNA of the CDR3 is TGTGCCAGCTCACCCCTGTTTGGGGGAGGTTCTTACAATGAGCAGTACTTC.

On this clonotype itself: Relative to the germline gene, one junction end is altered; a read error may explain this. The V call is TRBV27, the J call TRBJ2-1, with a possible D match to TRBD2 (5 bases). The germline gives CDR1 MNHEY, CDR2 SMNVEV (reference sequence). The CDR3 covers 16 residues. The CDR3 nucleotides are TGTGCCAACAGTTCCCTAGCTAGCCAATGGGCAAGTGAGCAGTTCTTC. Protein product: CANSSLASQWASEQFF.

This clonotype was seen once. The chain has TRBV7-8 and TRBJ2-3, with D perhaps TRBD2 (6 bases). Trimming removed 5 bases from V and 2 bases from J, with 11 bases in between. CDR1 SGHVS and CDR2 FQNEAQ come from the germline V gene. This CDR3 has 14 residues. CDR3 coding DNA: TGTGCCAGCAGCGGGACGGACTACACAGATACGCAGTATTTT. Translated: CASSGTDYTDTQYF.

The table lists this clonotype with a few counts. The rearrangement joins TRBV29-1 to TRBJ2-1, with 10 bases matching TRBD2. CDR1 and CDR2 (germline): SQVTM, ANQGSEA. CDR3 size: 13 residues. The V segment lost 7 bases and the J segment 5 bases; nucleotides outside the gene matches: 5. The CDR3 DNA sequence: TGCAGCGCCCGGACTAGCGGAGACAATGAGCAGTTCTTC. Translation: CSARTSGDNEQFF.

J is TRBJ2-3 and V is TRBV28, with 10 bases fitting TRBD2. Per the germline V gene, CDR1 is MDHEN and CDR2 is SYDVKM. The CDR3 runs 20 residues. Trimming cost V 4 bases and J 0 bases; bases outside gene matches: 16. CDR3 protein: CASSSVYNLAGEGSTDTQYF. The CDR3 DNA reads TGTGCCAGCAGTTCCGTTTATAATCTAGCGGGAGAGGGGAGCACAGATACGCAGTATTTT.

This chain links TRBV27 with TRBJ1-4, with unresolved D. The germline V gene encodes CDR1 MNHEY and CDR2 SMNVEV (reference sequence). The CDR3 totals 13 residues. V lost 5 bases, J lost 8 bases, and 12 bases lay in between. CDR3 in DNA: TGTGCCAGCAGTCCCCGGGATTCGGAAAAACTGTTTTTT. Translated, it gives CASSPRDSEKLFF.

A note on this clonotype: A single base separates this from a much larger clone, so it may be a read error. V usage is TRBV29-1 and J usage is TRBJ2-1; the D is unclear. CDR3 length equals 13 residues. With 5 bases removed from V and 0 bases from J, the gap between germline ends came to 8 bases. CDR1 is SQVTM, CDR2 ANQGSEA, per germline. This CDR3 is CSVRADSYNEQFF. Here the CDR3 DNA reads TGCAGCGTTCGCGCGGACTCCTACAATGAGCAGTTCTTC.

The V gene is TRBV10-3, the J gene TRBJ2-7; D not resolved. The CDR3 length is 11 residues. Germline CDR1 is ENHRY and CDR2 is SYGVKD. The germline V and J ends were trimmed by 1 base and 5 bases, with 3 bases remaining between them. The CDR3 here is CAISEFHEQYF. The CDR3 DNA reads as TGTGCCATCAGTGAGTTCCACGAGCAGTACTTC.

The rearrangement links TRBV20-1 to TRBJ1-1; D is uncertain. The CDR3 length is 14 residues. Germline lookup yields CDR1 DFQATT and CDR2 SNEGSKA (reference sequence). V lost 3 bases to trimming and J lost 1 base, with 12 bases between them. CDR3 region: CSAREHGQNTEAFF. CDR3 DNA sequence: TGCAGTGCTAGGGAGCACGGGCAGAACACTGAAGCTTTCTTT.

The rearrangement links TRBV10-3 to TRBJ2-3, with D perhaps TRBD2 (6 bases). The V gene lost 5 bases and the J gene lost 3 bases, with 9 bases spanning the gap. The CDR3 sequence is 13 residues long. Germline V gene sequence: CDR1 ENHRY, CDR2 SYGVKD. The CDR3 nucleotides read TGTGCCATCAGTCCACGGGAGACAGATACGCAGTATTTT. Residues: CAISPRETDTQYF.

The genes are TRBV24-1 and TRBJ2-1; a weak D match, TRBD1 (6 bases). The V gene's germline CDR1 is KGHDR and CDR2 SFDVKD. The CDR3 runs 15 residues. V dropped 3 bases and J dropped 7 bases, with 15 bases sitting between them. CDR3 loop: CATSDRRTGTNEQFF. The CDR3, as DNA: TGTGCCACCAGTGATCGACGCACAGGGACAAATGAGCAGTTCTTC.

V and J are TRBV6-2 or TRBV6-3 and TRBJ1-1; D ambiguous. Germline CDR1 MNHEY, CDR2 SVGEGT. Trimming took 1 base from V and 2 from J, leaving 11 bases between them. The CDR3 is made up of 15 amino acids. The CDR3 DNA is TGTGCCAGCAGTTACTTCGTGGGCCCAAACACTGAAGCTTTCTTT. This gives the protein CASSYFVGPNTEAFF.

Only a few counts were recorded for this clonotype. The rearrangement joins TRBV20-1 to TRBJ1-2; D remains ambiguous. The CDR3 length is 12 residues. V lost 6 bases to trimming and J lost 0 bases, with 8 bases between them. Per germline, CDR1 DFQATT and CDR2 SNEGSKA (reference sequence). The CDR3 sequence: CSAIPANYGYTF. The CDR3 DNA follows: TGCAGTGCCATACCAGCTAACTATGGCTACACCTTC.